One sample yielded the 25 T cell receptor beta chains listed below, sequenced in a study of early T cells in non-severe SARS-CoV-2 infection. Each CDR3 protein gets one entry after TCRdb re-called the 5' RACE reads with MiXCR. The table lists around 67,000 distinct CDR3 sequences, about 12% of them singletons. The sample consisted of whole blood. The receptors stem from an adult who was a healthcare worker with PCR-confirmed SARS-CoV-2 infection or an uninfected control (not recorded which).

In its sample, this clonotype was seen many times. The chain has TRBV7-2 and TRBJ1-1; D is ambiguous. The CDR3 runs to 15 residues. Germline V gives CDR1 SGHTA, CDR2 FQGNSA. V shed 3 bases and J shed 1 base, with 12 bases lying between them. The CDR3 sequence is CASSFETNSNTEAFF. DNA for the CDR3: TGTGCCAGCAGCTTTGAGACAAACTCGAACACTGAAGCTTTCTTT.

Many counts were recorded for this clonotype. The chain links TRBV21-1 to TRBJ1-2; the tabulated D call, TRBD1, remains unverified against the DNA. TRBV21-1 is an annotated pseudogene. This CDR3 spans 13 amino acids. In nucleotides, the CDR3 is TGTGCCAGCAACTTGGCGGCAGGGGACGGCTACACCTTC. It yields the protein CASNLAAGDGYTF.

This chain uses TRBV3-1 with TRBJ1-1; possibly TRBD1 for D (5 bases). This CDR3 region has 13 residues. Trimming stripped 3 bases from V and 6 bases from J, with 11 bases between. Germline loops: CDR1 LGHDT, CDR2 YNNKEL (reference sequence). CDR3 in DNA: TGTGCCAGCAGCCAGAGGGGTAGCGCTGAAGCTTTCTTT. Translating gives CASSQRGSAEAFF.

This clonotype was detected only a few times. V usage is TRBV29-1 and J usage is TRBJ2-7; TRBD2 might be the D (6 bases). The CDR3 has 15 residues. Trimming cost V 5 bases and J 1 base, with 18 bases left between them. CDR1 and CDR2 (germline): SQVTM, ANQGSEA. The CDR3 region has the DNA TGCAGCGTTCAATTCCGGGACTCAATGTCCTACGAGCAGTACTTC. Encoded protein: CSVQFRDSMSYEQYF.

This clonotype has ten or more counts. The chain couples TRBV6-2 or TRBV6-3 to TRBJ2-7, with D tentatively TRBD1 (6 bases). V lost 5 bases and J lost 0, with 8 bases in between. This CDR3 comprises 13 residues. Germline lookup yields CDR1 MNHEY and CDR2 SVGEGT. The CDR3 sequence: CASSRQVSYEQYF. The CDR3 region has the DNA TGTGCCAGCAGTCGACAGGTCTCCTACGAGCAGTACTTC.

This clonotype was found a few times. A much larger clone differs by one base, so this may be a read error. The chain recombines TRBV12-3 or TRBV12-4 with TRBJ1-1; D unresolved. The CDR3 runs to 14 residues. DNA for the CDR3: TGTGCCAACAGTTTAGCGGAGGGCAGCCGTGAAGCTTTCTTT. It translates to CANSLAEGSREAFF.

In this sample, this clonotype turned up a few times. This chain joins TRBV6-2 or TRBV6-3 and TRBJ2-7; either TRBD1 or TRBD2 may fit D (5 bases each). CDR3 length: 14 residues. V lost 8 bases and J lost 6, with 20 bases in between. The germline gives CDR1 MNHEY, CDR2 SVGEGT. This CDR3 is CASGGGLRTSEQYF. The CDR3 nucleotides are TGTGCCAGCGGTGGGGGATTAAGAACCTCCGAGCAGTACTTC.

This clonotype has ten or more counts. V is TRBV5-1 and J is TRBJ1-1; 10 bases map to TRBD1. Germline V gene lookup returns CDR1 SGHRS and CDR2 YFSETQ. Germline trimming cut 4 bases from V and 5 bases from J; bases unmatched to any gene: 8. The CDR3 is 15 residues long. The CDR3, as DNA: TGCGCCAGCAGCAATACCCCGGGACAGGGGACTGAAGCTTTCTTT. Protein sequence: CASSNTPGQGTEAFF.

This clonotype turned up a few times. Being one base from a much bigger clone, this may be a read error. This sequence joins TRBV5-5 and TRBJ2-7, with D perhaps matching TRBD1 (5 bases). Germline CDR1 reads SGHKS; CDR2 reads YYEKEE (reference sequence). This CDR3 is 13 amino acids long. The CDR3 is CASSPTGFYDQYF. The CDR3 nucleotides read TGTGCCAGCAGCCCAACAGGATTCTACGATCAGTACTTC.

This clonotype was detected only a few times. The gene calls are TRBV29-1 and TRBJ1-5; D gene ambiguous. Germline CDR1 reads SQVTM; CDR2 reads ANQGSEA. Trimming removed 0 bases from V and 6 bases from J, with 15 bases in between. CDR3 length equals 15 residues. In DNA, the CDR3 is TGCAGCGTTGAAGAGCAGGCCCACCGGGGTCAGCCCCAGCATTTT. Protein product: CSVEEQAHRGQPQHF.

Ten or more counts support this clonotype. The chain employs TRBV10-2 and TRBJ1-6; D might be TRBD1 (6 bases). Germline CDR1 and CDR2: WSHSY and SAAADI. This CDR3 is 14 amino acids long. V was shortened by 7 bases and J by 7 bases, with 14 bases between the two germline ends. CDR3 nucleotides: TGCGCCAGCAAGGGTACAGGGAGAAATTCACCCCTCCACTTT. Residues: CASKGTGRNSPLHF.

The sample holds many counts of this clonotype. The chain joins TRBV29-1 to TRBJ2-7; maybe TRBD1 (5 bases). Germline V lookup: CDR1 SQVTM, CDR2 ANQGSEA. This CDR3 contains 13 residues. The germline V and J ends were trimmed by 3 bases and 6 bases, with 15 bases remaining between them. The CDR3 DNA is TGCAGCGTTGACGCGCAGGGTTCGGGCGAGCAGTACTTC. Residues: CSVDAQGSGEQYF.

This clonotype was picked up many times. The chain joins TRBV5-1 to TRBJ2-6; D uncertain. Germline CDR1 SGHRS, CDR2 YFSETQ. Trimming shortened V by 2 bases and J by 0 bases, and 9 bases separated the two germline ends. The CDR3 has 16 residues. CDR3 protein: CASSFNTNSGANVLTF. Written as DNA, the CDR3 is TGCGCCAGCAGCTTCAATACCAACTCTGGGGCCAACGTCCTGACTTTC.

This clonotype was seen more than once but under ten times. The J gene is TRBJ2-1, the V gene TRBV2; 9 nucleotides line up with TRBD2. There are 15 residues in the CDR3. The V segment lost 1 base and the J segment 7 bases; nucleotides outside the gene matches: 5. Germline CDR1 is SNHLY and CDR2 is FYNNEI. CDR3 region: CASSEGSGGINEQFF. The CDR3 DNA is TGTGCCAGCAGTGAAGGAAGCGGGGGGATTAATGAGCAGTTCTTC.

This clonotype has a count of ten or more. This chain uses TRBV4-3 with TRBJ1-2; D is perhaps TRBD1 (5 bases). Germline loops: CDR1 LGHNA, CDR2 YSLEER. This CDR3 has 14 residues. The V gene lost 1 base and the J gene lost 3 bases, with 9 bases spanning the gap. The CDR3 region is CASSQGWGDYGYTF. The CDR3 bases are TGCGCCAGCAGCCAAGGTTGGGGGGACTATGGCTACACCTTC.

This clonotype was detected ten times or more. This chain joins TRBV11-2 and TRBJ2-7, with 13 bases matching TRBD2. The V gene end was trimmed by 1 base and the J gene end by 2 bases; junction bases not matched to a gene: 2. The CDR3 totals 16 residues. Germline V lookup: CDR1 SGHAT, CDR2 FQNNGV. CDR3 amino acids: CASSLVLAGGPYEQYF. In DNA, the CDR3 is TGTGCCAGCAGCTTAGTACTAGCGGGAGGGCCCTACGAGCAGTACTTC. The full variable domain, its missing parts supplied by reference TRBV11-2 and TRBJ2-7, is EAGVAQSPRYKIIEKRQSVAFWCNPISGHATLYWYQQILGQGPKLLIQFQNNGVVDDSQLPKDRFSAERLKGVDSTLKIQPAKLEDSAVYLCASSLVLAGGPYEQYFGPGTRLTVT.

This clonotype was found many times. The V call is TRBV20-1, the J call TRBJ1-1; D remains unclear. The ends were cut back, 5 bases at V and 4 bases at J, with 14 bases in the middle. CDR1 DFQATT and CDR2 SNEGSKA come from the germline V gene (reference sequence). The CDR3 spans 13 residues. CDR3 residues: CSASPATGTEAFF. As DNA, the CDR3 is TGCAGTGCTTCTCCAGCCACTGGCACTGAAGCTTTCTTT.

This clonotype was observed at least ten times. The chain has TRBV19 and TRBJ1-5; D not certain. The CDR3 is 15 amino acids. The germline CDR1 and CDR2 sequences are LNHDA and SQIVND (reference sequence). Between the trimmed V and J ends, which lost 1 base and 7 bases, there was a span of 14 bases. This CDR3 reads CASSIGGASSQPQHF. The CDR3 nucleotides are TGTGCCAGTAGTATAGGAGGAGCCAGTTCCCAGCCCCAGCATTTT. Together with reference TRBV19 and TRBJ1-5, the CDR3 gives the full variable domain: DGGITQSPKYLFRKEGQNVTLSCEQNLNHDAMYWYRQDPGQGLRLIYYSQIVNDFQKGDIAEGYSVSREKKESFPLTVTSAQKNPTAFYLCASSIGGASSQPQHFGDGTRLSIL.

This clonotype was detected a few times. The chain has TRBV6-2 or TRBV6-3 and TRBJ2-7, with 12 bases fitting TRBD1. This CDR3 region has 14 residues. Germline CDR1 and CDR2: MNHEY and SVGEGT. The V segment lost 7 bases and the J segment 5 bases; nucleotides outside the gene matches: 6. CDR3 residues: CASNPGTGGDEQYF. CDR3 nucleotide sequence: TGTGCCAGCAACCCCGGGACAGGGGGCGACGAGCAGTACTTC.

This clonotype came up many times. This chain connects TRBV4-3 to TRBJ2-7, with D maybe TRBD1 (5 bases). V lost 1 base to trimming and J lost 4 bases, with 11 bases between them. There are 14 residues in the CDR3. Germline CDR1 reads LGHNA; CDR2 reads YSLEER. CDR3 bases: TGCGCCAGCAGCCAAGCCGACAGTCAATACGAGCAGTACTTC. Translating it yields CASSQADSQYEQYF.

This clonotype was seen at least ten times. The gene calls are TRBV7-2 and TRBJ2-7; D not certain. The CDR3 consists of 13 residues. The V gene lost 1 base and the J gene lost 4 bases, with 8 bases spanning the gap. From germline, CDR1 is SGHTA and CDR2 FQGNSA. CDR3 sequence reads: CASSLDRAYEQYF. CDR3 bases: TGTGCCAGCAGCTTAGATCGGGCGTACGAGCAGTACTTC.

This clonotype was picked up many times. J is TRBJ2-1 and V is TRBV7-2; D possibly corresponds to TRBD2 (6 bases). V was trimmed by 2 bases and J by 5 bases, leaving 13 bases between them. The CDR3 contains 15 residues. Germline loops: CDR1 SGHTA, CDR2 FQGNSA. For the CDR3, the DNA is TGTGCCAGCAGCTTACAGCGGGCTATAAACAATGAGCAGTTCTTC. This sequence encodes CASSLQRAINNEQFF.

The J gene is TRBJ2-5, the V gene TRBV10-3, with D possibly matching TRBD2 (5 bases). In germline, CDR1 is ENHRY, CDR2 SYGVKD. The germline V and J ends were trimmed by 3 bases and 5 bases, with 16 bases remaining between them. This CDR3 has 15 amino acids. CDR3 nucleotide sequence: TGTGCCATCAGTGATGTCGGCGGGCGCGGGGAGACCCAGTACTTC. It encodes CAISDVGGRGETQYF.

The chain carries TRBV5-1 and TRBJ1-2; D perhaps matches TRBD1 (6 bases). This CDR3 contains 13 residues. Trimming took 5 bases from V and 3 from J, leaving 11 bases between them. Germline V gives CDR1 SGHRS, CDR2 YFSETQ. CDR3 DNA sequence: TGCGCCAGCAGTATCGAGGGGGACTATGGCTACACCTTC. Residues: CASSIEGDYGYTF.

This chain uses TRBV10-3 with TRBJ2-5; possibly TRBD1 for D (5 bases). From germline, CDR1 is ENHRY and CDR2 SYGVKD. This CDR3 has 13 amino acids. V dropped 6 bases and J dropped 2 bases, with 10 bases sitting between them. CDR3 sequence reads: CAIRDNSQETQYF. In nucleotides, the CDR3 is TGTGCCATCAGGGACAATAGTCAAGAGACCCAGTACTTC.